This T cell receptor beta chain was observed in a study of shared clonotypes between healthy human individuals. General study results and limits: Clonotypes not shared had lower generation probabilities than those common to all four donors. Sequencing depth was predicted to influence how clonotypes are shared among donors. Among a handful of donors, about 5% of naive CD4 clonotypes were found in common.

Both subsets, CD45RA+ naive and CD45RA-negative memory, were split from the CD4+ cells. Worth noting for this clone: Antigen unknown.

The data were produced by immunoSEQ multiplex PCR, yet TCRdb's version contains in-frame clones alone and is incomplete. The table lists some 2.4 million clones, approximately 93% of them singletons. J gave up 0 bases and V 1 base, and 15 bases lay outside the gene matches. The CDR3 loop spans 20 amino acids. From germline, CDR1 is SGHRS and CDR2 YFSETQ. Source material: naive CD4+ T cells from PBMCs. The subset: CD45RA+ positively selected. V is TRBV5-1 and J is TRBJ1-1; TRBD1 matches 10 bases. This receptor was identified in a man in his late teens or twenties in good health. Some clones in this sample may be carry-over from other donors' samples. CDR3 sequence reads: CASSLPTYRDRGPLNTEAFF. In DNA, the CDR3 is TGCGCCAGCAGCTTGCCAACCTACCGGGACAGGGGCCCCTTGAACACTGAAGCTTTCTTT.